This T cell receptor (beta chain) was retrieved from a study of PD-1 blockade in classical Hodgkin lymphoma. Findings of the study overall: Only CD4+ TCR diversity, not CD8+, had risen significantly by C4D1.

V was pared by 5 bases and J by 4 bases, with 9 bases of the junction left unmatched. The CDR3 sequence is 15 residues long. The germline CDR1 and CDR2 sequences are MDHEN and SYDVKM. TCRdb keeps only in-frame clones here, not all; method: immunoSEQ multiplex PCR. Here the sample spans over 3,500 clones, 60% to 75% being singletons. In this sample, this clone turned up a few times. What it binds is unknown. Time point described: cycle 4 day 1 (C4D1), after 6 weeks of nivolumab. Each patient experienced a relapse that followed autologous stem cell transplantation, and brentuximab vedotin exposure varied.

The rearrangement links TRBV28 to TRBJ2-5; 8 positions match TRBD1. The origin of this receptor is a human donor with classical Hodgkin lymphoma. Sequenced material: peripheral blood mononuclear cells (PBMCs), taken before the fourth cycle of nivolumab. For the CDR3, the DNA is TGTGCCAGCAGTAAGACCCCGACAGGGGTAGAGACCCAGTACTTC. Amino acids: CASSKTPTGVETQYF.